Listed below are T cell receptor beta chains from one sample, sequenced in a study of T-cell reconstitution after alpha-beta-depleted transplantation in children. Each CDR3 protein is one row after TCRdb ran MiXCR on the PCR reads. The table has fewer than 750,000 distinct CDR3 sequences, 25% to 30% seen once. The starting material was PBMCs, obtained before TCRalphabeta/CD19-depleted stem cell transplant. Every receptor here comes from a boy under two years old with Wiskott-Aldrich syndrome, due to receive a stem cell transplant. Both conserved end residues are part of each CDR3. A D gene is named only where the DNA matches it firmly. Expanded clones get a size class; other rows say once, few or many, or leave the size out.

TRBJ2-1,.,TRBV20-1,.,TGCAGTGCTAGAGTGGACCGAGGGGGGGGCAATGAGCAGTTCTTC,CSARVDRGGGNEQFF
TRBJ1-4,.,TRBV7-2,TRBD1,TGTGCCAGCAGCTTAGCAGGGGGCAGGGAAAAACTGTTTTTT,CASSLAGGREKLFF
TRBJ2-7,few,TRBV20-1,TRBD2,TGCAGTGCGCGAGCAACCGGGACTAGCGGGAACGAGCAGTACTTC,CSARATGTSGNEQYF
TRBJ2-1,.,TRBV28,TRBD2,TGTGCCAGCACCCAGCAGACTAGCGACTACAATGAGCAGTTCTTC,CASTQQTSDYNEQFF
TRBJ2-7,.,TRBV12-3/TRBV12-4,TRBD2,TGTGCCAGCAGTGGGGGACTAGCGGTCTCCTACGAGCAGTACTTC,CASSGGLAVSYEQYF
TRBJ2-7,.,TRBV12-3/TRBV12-4,.,TGTGCCAGCGCCCCCTTGGGGGCATCTTACGAGCAGTACTTC,CASAPLGASYEQYF
TRBJ2-7,.,TRBV7-2,TRBD2,TGTGCCAGCAGCCGACTAGCGGCCTACGAGCAGTACTTC,CASSRLAAYEQYF
TRBJ2-7,few,TRBV6-1,.,TGTGCCAGCAGTGAAGGCCAGGCGATAGCCTACGAGCAGTACTTC,CASSEGQAIAYEQYF
TRBJ2-1,.,TRBV7-8,.,TGTGCCAGCAGCTCTGGCTCCGTCCGGGGGTACAATGAGCAGTTCTTC,CASSSGSVRGYNEQFF
TRBJ1-1,.,TRBV5-1,.,TGCGCCAGCAGCGGGGCGAACACTGAAGCTTTCTTT,CASSGANTEAFF
TRBJ1-2,.,TRBV9,TRBD1,TGTGCCAGCAGCTCCCTCCCCCGGGACAGGGGAACGGACTATGGCTACACCTTC,CASSSLPRDRGTDYGYTF
TRBJ2-3,.,TRBV3-1,.,TGTGCCAGCAGCCAAGCCCCAGGGTGGACAGATACGCAGTATTTT,CASSQAPGWTDTQYF
TRBJ2-5,.,TRBV20-1,.,TGCAGTGCTAGAGACCCAGGGAACATGGAGACCCAGTACTTC,CSARDPGNMETQYF
TRBJ2-3,.,TRBV18,.,TGTGCCAGCTCACACAGGGACCCAGATACGCAGTATTTT,CASSHRDPDTQYF
TRBJ2-5,few,TRBV5-1,TRBD2,TGCGCCAGCAGTCAGGGACTAGCGGGAGAAATGACCCAGTACTTC,CASSQGLAGEMTQYF
TRBJ2-7,.,TRBV28,.,TGTGCCAGCAGTTTCCCAAGGAGCCACTACGAGCAGTACTTC,CASSFPRSHYEQYF
TRBJ2-1,.,TRBV5-1,.,TGCGCCAGCAGCTTGGGTGTAGGAAAATTTAATGAGCAGTTCTTC,CASSLGVGKFNEQFF
TRBJ1-1,few,TRBV5-1,.,TGCGCCAGCAGCTTGGGCTTTGGGATGAACACTGAAGCTTTCTTT,CASSLGFGMNTEAFF
TRBJ2-7,few,TRBV10-3,.,TGTGCCATCAGCGAGAGACTAGGGTCCTACGAGCAGTACTTC,CAISERLGSYEQYF
TRBJ2-1,few,TRBV20-1,.,TGCAGTGCTAGAAGGGGGATCAATGAGCAGTTCTTC,CSARRGINEQFF
TRBJ2-1,.,TRBV12-1,.,TGTGCCAGCAGCTTTAGGACTAGCGGGGTGGCAGTAGTGCAGTTCTTC,CASSFRTSGVAVVQFF
TRBJ2-2,.,TRBV4-1,TRBD1,TGCGCCAGCAGCTTGGACAGGGGCCCCGGGGAGCTGTTTTTT,CASSLDRGPGELFF
TRBJ2-5,few,TRBV24-1,TRBD1,TGTGCCACCAGTGACTCACAGGGGGGACAAGAGACCCAGTACTTC,CATSDSQGGQETQYF
TRBJ2-7,many,TRBV5-1,TRBD1,TGCGCCAGCACTACCGGGACAGCCCCCTACGAGCAGTACTTC,CASTTGTAPYEQYF
TRBJ2-7,.,TRBV20-1,TRBD1,TGCAGTGCTAGTCCGGGACAGGGTTCCTACGAGCAGTACTTC,CSASPGQGSYEQYF
TRBJ2-1,few,TRBV7-8,.,TGTGCCAGCAGCCGGCCTTTCAATGAGCAGTTCTTC,CASSRPFNEQFF
TRBJ2-7,.,TRBV12-1,.,TGTGCCAGCCGGTGGGGGATAAAGACTTTATCCTACGAGCAGTACTTC,CASRWGIKTLSYEQYF